One sample yielded the 22 T cell receptor beta chains listed below, sequenced in a study of T-cell reconstitution after alpha-beta-depleted transplantation in children listed by TCRdb under 2016. The library was built by means of PCR. Sequencer: Illumina HiSeq 2500. TCR libraries were prepared with molecular barcoding, using unique molecular identifiers to normalize TCRbeta repertoire quantification. TCRdb passed the public sequencing reads through fastp at Q25 and MiXCR, retaining productive beta sequences. Every distinct CDR3 protein forms one entry, paired with its most common genes and DNA. This sample lists 300,000 to 350,000 distinct CDR3 sequences; around 15% were detected once. The ten largest clones add up to roughly two fifths of the sample. What this sample's treatment or condition label stands for: allogeneic hematopoietic cell transplantation with graft depleted of TCRalphabeta T cells and CD19 B cells.

The specimen comprised PBMCs, mostly from graft donor cells, sampled 360 days after TCRalphabeta/CD19-depleted stem cell transplant. The origin of the receptors is a male patient under 10 years old who had a stem cell transplant for acute lymphoblastic leukemia, so the T cells may come from the graft donor.

The rearrangement links TRBV12-3 or TRBV12-4 to TRBJ2-2; the D gene is possibly TRBD2 (5 bases). The CDR3 runs 14 residues. The V and J ends lost 1 base and 5 bases respectively, with 8 bases between them. Here the CDR3 reads CASSLGTATGELFF. The CDR3 DNA reads TGTGCCAGCAGTTTAGGGACTGCGACCGGGGAGCTGTTTTTT.

In its sample, this clonotype was seen a few times. The genes are TRBV7-2 and TRBJ1-5; D perhaps matches TRBD1 (5 bases). This CDR3 is 15 amino acids long. V was pared by 4 bases and J by 6 bases, with 16 bases between. Germline CDR1 is SGHTA and CDR2 is FQGNSA. The DNA of the CDR3 is TGTGCCAGCAGCTATTCCTCGGGGCGCGGTCAGCCCCAGCATTTT. It is translated as CASSYSSGRGQPQHF.

This rearrangement joins TRBV24-1 to TRBJ2-1; 10 positions match TRBD2. The CDR3 extends over 15 amino acids. J was trimmed by 4 bases and V by 4 bases; bases with no gene match: 3. Germline loops: CDR1 KGHDR, CDR2 SFDVKD. CDR3 sequence reads: CATSDPSGGYNEQFF. CDR3 nucleotides: TGTGCCACCAGTGACCCTAGCGGGGGTTACAATGAGCAGTTCTTC.

The chain has TRBV4-1 and TRBJ1-1, with 7 bases lining up with TRBD1. The V and J ends lost 4 bases and 10 bases, in that order; junction bases with no gene match: 12. Germline CDR1 and CDR2: MGHRA and YSYEKL. The CDR3 sequence is 14 residues long. The CDR3 loop reads CASSRLGQASGAFF. CDR3 bases: TGCGCCAGCAGCCGACTCGGACAGGCCTCAGGAGCTTTCTTT.

This clonotype came up many times. This chain uses TRBV4-1 with TRBJ2-1; 8 nucleotides match TRBD2. J gave up 4 bases and V 2 bases, and 4 bases lay outside the gene matches. Germline V lookup: CDR1 MGHRA, CDR2 YSYEKL. The length of the CDR3 is 15 residues. This CDR3 reads CASSQSGTRYNEQFF. DNA of the CDR3: TGCGCCAGCAGCCAATCCGGGACTAGATACAATGAGCAGTTCTTC.

At least ten counts were recorded for this clonotype. This chain connects TRBV28 to TRBJ2-3; 7 bases fit TRBD2. The CDR3 is 12 amino acids. CDR1 is MDHEN, CDR2 SYDVKM, per germline. DNA of the CDR3: TGTGCTCGGGGGGAGCGCACAGATACGCAGTATTTT. Translated, it gives CARGERTDTQYF.

V is TRBV11-2 and J is TRBJ2-1, with 10 bases fitting TRBD2. Trimming at V came to 1 base and at J to 8 bases, leaving 5 bases not matched to a gene. This CDR3 region has 15 residues. Germline assignment: CDR1 SGHAT and CDR2 FQNNGV. The CDR3 nucleotides are TGTGCCAGCAGCTTAGGTCCTAGCGGGAGTTATGAGCAGTTCTTC. It encodes CASSLGPSGSYEQFF.

This clonotype has just a few counts. The genes are TRBV9 and TRBJ2-2, with D perhaps matching TRBD1 (7 bases). This CDR3 contains 18 residues. CDR1 is SGDLS, CDR2 YYNGEE, per germline. With 4 bases removed from V and 5 bases from J, the gap between germline ends came to 24 bases. DNA of the CDR3: TGTGCCAGCAGCCCGCACCTTGTTGGAGGGGGCGGAACCGGGGAGCTGTTTTTT. Translating gives CASSPHLVGGGGTGELFF.

The J gene is TRBJ2-7, the V gene TRBV7-9, with D perhaps TRBD2 (7 bases). Trimming shortened V by 5 bases and J by 7 bases, and 21 bases separated the two germline ends. The V gene's germline CDR1 is SEHNR and CDR2 FQNEAQ (reference sequence). This CDR3 has 15 residues. The CDR3 DNA sequence: TGTGCCAGCAGCCCGGCGGCAGGCAGGGGAGGGGAGCAGTACTTC. It codes for CASSPAAGRGGEQYF.

This clonotype has only a few counts. The chain joins TRBV30 to TRBJ2-1; D gene unclear. This CDR3 is 16 amino acids long. Germline CDR1 and CDR2: GTSNPN and SVGIG (reference sequence). V gave up 0 bases and J gave up 0 bases, with 12 bases separating them. The DNA for the CDR3 is TGTGCCTGGAGTGTTTCTGCGGATCACTCCTACAATGAGCAGTTCTTC. Its protein is CAWSVSADHSYNEQFF.

The chain uses TRBV7-9 and TRBJ2-5, with a possible D match to TRBD1 (6 bases). There are 13 residues in the CDR3. The germline gives CDR1 SEHNR, CDR2 FQNEAQ (reference sequence). Deletions cut 2 bases from V and 7 bases from J, with 11 bases between. The CDR3 sequence is CASSLQQGATQYF. The DNA of the CDR3 is TGTGCCAGCAGCTTACAACAGGGAGCGACCCAGTACTTC.

This clonotype was recorded once. The rearrangement uses TRBV20-1 and TRBJ1-2, with 7 bases identical to TRBD1. Unmatched junction bases numbered 5, after V lost 7 bases and J lost 6 bases. This CDR3 is built from 11 residues. Germline loops: CDR1 DFQATT, CDR2 SNEGSKA (reference sequence). CDR3 amino acids: CSVTGEDGYTF. The CDR3 nucleotides read TGCAGTGTTACAGGGGAGGATGGCTACACCTTC.

This clonotype has more than one count but fewer than ten. The CDR3 DNA follows: TGCGCCAGCAGCTACGCCGGGACAGGGGGTACCTACGAGCAGTACTTC. It specifies CASSYAGTGGTYEQYF. The chain employs TRBV5-1 and TRBJ2-7, with 11 bases identical to TRBD1. The CDR3 runs to 16 residues. Germline CDR1 SGHRS, CDR2 YFSETQ. Unmatched junction bases numbered 7, after V lost 3 bases and J lost 2 bases.

The V and J genes are TRBV28 and TRBJ2-4; maybe TRBD1 (5 bases). The CDR3 contains 19 residues. V gave up 8 bases and J gave up 0 bases, with 26 bases separating them. Germline V gene sequence: CDR1 MDHEN, CDR2 SYDVKM. The CDR3 spells CASPKGNGCYDLAKNIQYF. The CDR3 DNA is TGTGCCAGCCCGAAGGGGAATGGGTGCTACGATTTAGCCAAAAACATTCAGTACTTC.

This chain joins TRBV18 and TRBJ2-5, with a possible D match to TRBD1 (6 bases). The V and J ends lost 3 bases and 1 base respectively, with 12 bases between them. The CDR3 covers 15 residues. From germline, CDR1 is KGHSH and CDR2 LQKENI. DNA for the CDR3: TGTGCCAGCTCACCCGGACAGCCCCTCCAAGAGACCCAGTACTTC. Translation gives CASSPGQPLQETQYF.

This rearrangement joins TRBV5-1 to TRBJ2-7, with 8 bases fitting TRBD2. Germline CDR1 SGHRS, CDR2 YFSETQ. The CDR3 has 16 amino acids. V dropped 0 bases and J dropped 1; count of bases not matched to a gene: 6. CDR3 sequence: CASSLVGAGGSYEQYF. CDR3 in DNA: TGCGCCAGCAGCTTGGTCGGGGCGGGGGGATCCTACGAGCAGTACTTC.

This clonotype was picked up a small number of times. This chain connects TRBV6-2 or TRBV6-3 to TRBJ2-7; TRBD2 matches 8 bases. In germline, CDR1 is MNHEY, CDR2 SVGEGT. The CDR3 has 16 residues. V dropped 2 bases and J dropped 0; count of bases not matched to a gene: 6. The CDR3 protein is CASSYTSGGGSYEQYF. The CDR3 DNA is TGTGCCAGCAGTTACACGTCGGGAGGGGGCTCCTACGAGCAGTACTTC.

This clonotype was observed many times. The chain joins TRBV9 to TRBJ2-3, with a possible D match to TRBD2 (5 bases). V was pared by 6 bases and J by 0 bases, with 11 bases between. Germline CDR1 is SGDLS and CDR2 is YYNGEE. The CDR3 is 14 amino acids. The DNA of the CDR3 is TGTGCCAGCACCGACTGGACTAGCACAGATACGCAGTATTTT. Residues: CASTDWTSTDTQYF.

The chain employs TRBV4-3 and TRBJ2-1, with D unresolved. The CDR3 consists of 13 residues. Germline V gives CDR1 LGHNA, CDR2 YSLEER. Deletions cut 3 bases from V and 1 base from J, with 4 bases between. Here the CDR3 DNA reads TGCGCCAGCAGCCACCGTTCCTACAATGAGCAGTTCTTC. Its translation is CASSHRSYNEQFF.

As regards this clonotype: The junction and the germline gene differ at one end; a read error may be behind it. The chain recombines TRBV11-2 with TRBJ2-1, with D possibly being TRBD1 (5 bases). Germline lookup yields CDR1 SGHAT and CDR2 FQNNGV. The CDR3 runs 13 residues. The CDR3 loop reads CANSLGAYNEQFF. CDR3 bases: TGTGCCAACAGCTTAGGGGCGTACAATGAGCAGTTCTTC.

This clonotype was counted between two and nine times. The chain carries TRBV12-3 or TRBV12-4 and TRBJ2-7, with TRBD2 identical over 7 bases. The CDR3 is 15 amino acids. After removal of 5 bases from V and 2 bases from J, the junction contained 9 bases not matched to a gene. The CDR3 nucleotides read TGTGCCAGCAGTCGCAGGAGGACTAGTACCTACGAGCAGTACTTC. It is translated as CASSRRRTSTYEQYF.

The chain couples TRBV4-1 to TRBJ2-3, with 8 bases aligning to TRBD2. The V gene's germline CDR1 is MGHRA and CDR2 YSYEKL. This CDR3 spans 17 amino acids. The V gene end was trimmed by 0 bases and the J gene end by 3 bases; junction bases not matched to a gene: 8. The CDR3 sequence: CASSQETKTSETDTQYF. As DNA, the CDR3 is TGCGCCAGCAGCCAAGAGACGAAGACTAGCGAAACAGATACGCAGTATTTT.